The T cell receptor (delta chain) under discussion was sequenced for a study of gamma delta lymphoproliferative disorders and STAT genes (dated by TCRdb to between 2018 and 2020). Concerning the study at large: Of the 9 Tgammadelta LGLL patients who were sequenced, 5 followed an indolent course, while 4 had symptomatic disease. The TCR-sequenced pilot group comprised some 10 Tgammadelta large granular lymphocyte leukemia patients and 2 hepatosplenic T-cell lymphoma patients. Gamma-chain libraries were prepared from at least 50 ng of genomic DNA using the LymphoTrack Dx TCRG Assay. To confirm the results, all delta-chain samples and two gamma-chain samples were sequenced a second time. The study profiled TCR gamma and delta CDR3 repertoires by deep sequencing in Tgammadelta lymphoproliferative disease patients and healthy controls, within a larger immunophenotypic and STAT-mutation study. Because no corresponding Invivoscribe delta assay was available, delta-chain libraries were prepared according to the standard operating procedure of the EuroClonality-NGS working group. Beyond this particular receptor, the publication reports: Leukemic cells were skewed toward terminal effectors, whereas control T cells likely spanned varied maturation stages, a difference potentially limiting comparisons between patients and controls. Major clones in indolent patients were dominated by Vgamma9-JgammaP and Vdelta2-Ddelta3-Jdelta1 rearrangements, whereas these rearrangements were absent in symptomatic patients, in whom less common gene combinations were used. It was noted by the authors that NGS specificity may be reduced at low frequencies, so confirmation of the public or private nature of leukemic clones is needed. When whole repertoires were clustered, gamma repertoires from patients formed a group apart from those of healthy controls, but delta repertoires showed no separation between the groups. Nearly all major gamma and delta clonotypes of patients were found to be public, being shared with at least one healthy donor, and only a couple of gamma clonotypes were found to be private to disease.

There are 20 amino acids in the CDR3, from cysteine to phenylalanine inclusive. The read is trimmed to its CDR3 DNA, 60 bases read in frame from base 1. The germline V gene specifies TSWWSYY as CDR1 and QGS as CDR2. This clone was seen a handful of times. Its target antigen remains unknown. It is likely a read error: a sequence one base away is far more abundant. TCR sequencing was performed on genomic DNA from peripheral blood mononuclear cells isolated from patients and controls. The sequenced patients had a median age of roughly 65 years and comprised a few males and 6 females. All patients came from a single hematology unit in Padova, Italy, and their diagnoses were reclassified as T-LGLL or HSTCL using the 2017 WHO criteria. All patient samples were collected while patients were either off therapy or before therapy. Both library preparation methods relied on multiplex PCR with primers aimed at conserved V and J regions of the TCR genes. The amplicons were purified, pooled and then sequenced on an Illumina MiSeq platform. In the original analysis: V(D)J alignment, clonotype assembly and translation were done with MiXCR, while functionality assessment and CDR3 repertoire analyses were done with VDJtools. CDR3 followed the IMGT definition, and analyses included only productive sequences that used functional genes, leaving out ORF genes and pseudogenes. A custom Python script was used to look across all patients and controls for identical amino acid CDR3s belonging to major clonotypes, meaning those with a frequency of >=5%. Clonotype frequencies in patients versus controls were compared with a one-sided non-parametric Wilcoxon test. TCRdb reprocessed the public reads with the caller CATT; rows with the same DNA were merged afterwards. The V and J calls and clone size are TCRdb's, not the authors'. The sample contains more than 1,200 delta-chain clones, 2.9% of them found a single time. The top ten constitute roughly 64% of the sample.

This clonotype originated in a human donor with gamma-delta T-cell large granular lymphocyte leukemia. Recombination linked TRDV1 to TRDJ1, with 8 middle bases fitting TRDD3. The source material was blood. The CDR3 protein: CALEELGESYWGSLTDKLIF. The nucleotide sequence is TGTGCTCTTGAGGAACTAGGGGAATCCTACTGGGGGTCCCTCACCGATAAACTCATCTTT.